Each of the 29 T cell receptor beta chains below was sequenced from the same sample in a study of identifying expanded T cells in peripheral blood. Sequenced by immunoSEQ multiplex PCR; TCRdb stores in-frame clones only, minus some. The sample has approximately 90,000 clones, approximately 85% seen once. The sequencing sample was made of blood. Source of these receptors: a person between 18 and 75 years old in good health.

The CDR3 sequence: CASSWRRGTLLSGNTIYF. As DNA, the CDR3 is TGTGCCAGCAGCTGGAGGAGGGGGACCCTTCTCTCTGGAAACACCATATATTTT. The rearrangement uses TRBV5-6 and TRBJ1-3, with a tentative D call TRBD1 (6 bases). CDR1 and CDR2 from the germline V gene are SGHDT and YYEEEE. V was pared by 3 bases and J by 0 bases, with 19 bases between. The CDR3 runs to 18 residues.

V usage is TRBV5-1 and J usage is TRBJ1-2, with D possibly matching TRBD1 (5 bases). This CDR3 comprises 16 residues. Germline values: CDR1 SGHRS, CDR2 YFSETQ. V lost 0 bases, J lost 2 bases, and 14 bases lay in between. The DNA for the CDR3 is TGCGCCAGCAGCTTGGTTTCAGGGTCTCTAAACTATGGCTACACCTTC. It encodes CASSLVSGSLNYGYTF.

V gene TRBV5-6 combines with J gene TRBJ2-3; TRBD1 matches 9 bases. The V and J ends lost 4 bases and 4 bases, in that order; junction bases with no gene match: 4. Looked up from germline, CDR1 is SGHDT and CDR2 is YYEEEE. The CDR3 runs to 14 residues. Written as DNA, the CDR3 is TGTGCCAGCAGCGGCGGACAGGGGCCAGATACGCAGTATTTT. Translated, it gives CASSGGQGPDTQYF.

The chain joins TRBV5-1 to TRBJ1-2; TRBD1 aligns across 12 bases. The length of the CDR3 is 16 residues. After removal of 4 bases from V and 6 bases from J, the junction contained 10 bases not matched to a gene. CDR1 SGHRS and CDR2 YFSETQ come from the germline V gene. The chain's CDR3 is CASSQDTGTGGDGYTF. In DNA, the CDR3 is TGCGCCAGCAGCCAAGACACCGGGACAGGGGGCGATGGCTACACCTTC.

This sequence joins TRBV11-3 and TRBJ1-2; D perhaps matches TRBD1 (6 bases). There are 16 residues in the CDR3. Germline CDR1 is SGHNT and CDR2 is YENEEA. The germline V and J ends were trimmed by 3 bases and 4 bases, with 18 bases remaining between them. The CDR3 loop is CASSFGLDLGAYGYTF. CDR3 bases: TGTGCCAGCAGCTTCGGGTTAGATTTGGGGGCCTATGGCTACACCTTC.

V is TRBV7-2 and J is TRBJ1-2; D gene ambiguous. V dropped 5 bases and J dropped 4 bases, with 17 bases sitting between them. Looked up from germline, CDR1 is SGHTA and CDR2 is FQGNSA. This CDR3 is 15 amino acids long. CDR3 DNA sequence: TGTGCCAGCAGCCCCTTCGGGGAATTGTTCTATGGCTACACCTTC. Its protein product is CASSPFGELFYGYTF. The full variable domain, in which reference TRBV7-2 and TRBJ1-2 provide the parts outside the CDR3, is GAGVSQSPSNKVTEKGKDVELRCDPISGHTALYWYRQSLGQGLEFLIYFQGNSAPDKSGLPSDRFSAERTGGSVSTLTIQRTQQEDSAVYLCASSPFGELFYGYTFGSGTRLTVV.

This rearrangement joins TRBV7-9 to TRBJ1-2, with 8 nucleotides matching TRBD1. Germline values: CDR1 SEHNR, CDR2 FQNEAQ (reference sequence). The CDR3 consists of 15 residues. Trimming took 5 bases from V and 5 from J; bases not matched to a gene: 10. CDR3: CASSPPGDRGYGYTF. Here the CDR3 DNA reads TGTGCCAGCAGCCCCCCGGGCGACAGGGGATATGGCTACACCTTC.

This chain connects TRBV4-3 to TRBJ1-6; TRBD1 might be the D (5 bases). The germline gives CDR1 LGHNA, CDR2 YSLEER. This CDR3 has 15 residues. Trimming pared 0 bases from V and 10 bases from J, leaving 13 bases between. CDR3 sequence (DNA): TGCGCCAGCAGCCAAGATCGGGGCGGGCGATCACCCCTCCACTTT. Translation: CASSQDRGGRSPLHF.

CDR3 residues: CASSLAVGVNTEAFF. CDR3 DNA: TGTGCCAGCAGCTTAGCTGTCGGGGTGAACACTGAAGCTTTCTTT. This chain uses TRBV7-2 with TRBJ1-1, with D unclear. The length of the CDR3 is 15 residues. The germline V and J ends were trimmed by 0 bases and 0 bases, with 8 bases remaining between them. From germline, CDR1 is SGHTA and CDR2 FQGNSA.

J is TRBJ1-5 and V is TRBV6-6, with unresolved D. The CDR3 extends over 14 amino acids. Germline values: CDR1 MNHNY, CDR2 SVGAGI (reference sequence). The V gene lost 7 bases and the J gene lost 5 bases, with 15 bases spanning the gap. As DNA, the CDR3 is TGTGCCAGCACCATCCTGGGCGTTGATCAGCCCCAGCATTTT. Protein: CASTILGVDQPQHF.

This chain joins TRBV6-1 and TRBJ2-4; possibly TRBD1 or TRBD2 for D (5 bases each). The germline gives CDR1 MNHNS, CDR2 SASEGT. V shed 3 bases and J shed 6 bases, with 18 bases lying between them. CDR3 length: 16 amino acids. The CDR3 region has the DNA TGTGCCAGCAGTGACGGCAGACCAACTGGGGGAAACATTCAGTACTTC. This gives the protein CASSDGRPTGGNIQYF.

This rearrangement joins TRBV10-3 to TRBJ1-2; D remains unclear. The germline V gene has CDR1 ENHRY and CDR2 SYGVKD. The ends were cut back, 0 bases at V and 1 base at J, with 9 bases in the middle. The CDR3 consists of 15 residues. CDR3 nucleotide sequence: TGTGCCATCAGTGAGTCAGTGGGAGGTAACTATGGCTACACCTTC. As protein: CAISESVGGNYGYTF.

The chain carries TRBV5-1 and TRBJ1-1; a weak D match, TRBD1 (5 bases). The CDR3 contains 14 residues. CDR1 and CDR2 (germline): SGHRS, YFSETQ. Trimming removed 0 bases at V and 2 bases at J, with 8 bases between. CDR3 coding DNA: TGCGCCAGCAGCTTGGGGGGCCGCAACACTGAAGCTTTCTTT. Its translation is CASSLGGRNTEAFF.

This rearrangement joins TRBV4-3 to TRBJ1-2; D not resolved. The germline V and J ends were trimmed by 1 base and 4 bases, with 16 bases remaining between them. Germline loops: CDR1 LGHNA, CDR2 YSLEER. The CDR3 contains 16 residues. CDR3 amino acids: CASSQGSRLLTYGYTF. The CDR3 DNA is TGCGCCAGCAGCCAAGGATCGCGGCTCCTTACCTATGGCTACACCTTC.

This chain links TRBV11-2 with TRBJ2-5; D is possibly TRBD2 (5 bases). Germline V lookup: CDR1 SGHAT, CDR2 FQNNGV. The CDR3 has 14 residues. Trimming left V 4 bases short and J 5 bases short, with 14 bases between. Written as DNA, the CDR3 is TGTGCCAGCAGCTCCGGATCAGGCGGGGAGACCCAGTACTTC. It yields the protein CASSSGSGGETQYF.

This clone was found once. The V gene is TRBV5-6, the J gene TRBJ1-6; D is possibly TRBD1 (6 bases). CDR1 and CDR2 (germline): SGHDT, YYEEEE. The CDR3 contains 17 residues. V shed 4 bases and J shed 0 bases, with 14 bases lying between them. This CDR3 reads CASSPAGASSYNSPLHF. The CDR3, as DNA: TGTGCCAGCAGCCCGGCAGGGGCTAGCTCCTATAATTCACCCCTCCACTTT.

This clone appeared once. The rearrangement joins TRBV28 to TRBJ1-2; 9 nucleotides agree with TRBD1. CDR1 is MDHEN, CDR2 SYDVKM, per germline. The CDR3 is 15 residues long. Trimming at V came to 5 bases and at J to 3 bases, leaving 7 bases not matched to a gene. In DNA, the CDR3 is TGTGCCAGCAGTCACCGGGACAGGGCCGACTATGGCTACACCTTC. Translated, it gives CASSHRDRADYGYTF.

The chain couples TRBV6-1 to TRBJ2-7, with a possible D match to TRBD1 (6 bases). Germline V gene data show CDR1 as MNHNS and CDR2 as SASEGT. The CDR3 is 14 amino acids. V was pared by 7 bases and J by 4 bases, with 17 bases between. The CDR3 nucleotides are TGTGCCAGCAATAGTGACAGGCCGGGGTACGAGCAGTACTTC. Its protein product is CASNSDRPGYEQYF.

This rearrangement joins TRBV10-3 to TRBJ1-1, with no clear D. The ends were cut back, 3 bases at V and 4 bases at J, with 9 bases in the middle. The CDR3 runs to 13 residues. Per germline, CDR1 ENHRY and CDR2 SYGVKD. This chain's CDR3 is CAISDFLVTEAFF. CDR3 in DNA: TGTGCCATCAGTGACTTCCTTGTCACTGAAGCTTTCTTT.

The chain joins TRBV30 to TRBJ2-7; D gene ambiguous. CDR3 length: 10 amino acids. Trimming left V 5 bases short and J 7 bases short, with 9 bases between. Germline V lookup: CDR1 GTSNPN, CDR2 SVGIG (reference sequence). As DNA, the CDR3 is TGTGCCTGGCAGTCGGAGGAGCAGTACTTC. Amino acids: CAWQSEEQYF.

The V gene is TRBV11-2, the J gene TRBJ1-1; TRBD1 is a possible D gene (5 bases). This CDR3 has 12 residues. Germline CDR1 is SGHAT and CDR2 is FQNNGV. V lost 5 bases to trimming and J lost 7 bases, with 11 bases between them. CDR3 sequence (DNA): TGTGCCAGCAGCGTTAGGGGAGTTGAAGCTTTCTTT. Residues: CASSVRGVEAFF.

The V gene is TRBV6-5, the J gene TRBJ1-4; D is unclear. Germline values: CDR1 MNHEY, CDR2 SVGAGI. This CDR3 has 13 amino acids. Trimming pared 8 bases from V and 6 bases from J, leaving 13 bases between. CDR3 protein: CASAKGSHEKLFF. The CDR3 nucleotides are TGTGCCAGCGCCAAAGGCTCTCATGAAAAACTGTTTTTT.

The chain links TRBV27 to TRBJ1-6; 7 bases map to TRBD1. Germline V gene lookup returns CDR1 MNHEY and CDR2 SMNVEV (reference sequence). The CDR3 is 16 amino acids. Trimming at V came to 3 bases and at J to 8 bases, leaving 10 bases not matched to a gene. The CDR3 is CASSFSSRGPDSPLHF. The CDR3 region has the DNA TGTGCCAGCAGTTTCTCTTCAAGGGGGCCTGATTCACCCCTCCACTTT.

The V and J genes are TRBV7-8 and TRBJ1-1; D might be TRBD1 (5 bases). Germline loops: CDR1 SGHVS, CDR2 FQNEAQ. This CDR3 spans 13 amino acids. V lost 5 bases and J 6 bases, leaving 13 bases between the germline ends. CDR3 amino acids: CASSVNRGSEAFF. CDR3 sequence (DNA): TGTGCCAGCAGCGTAAATAGGGGATCTGAAGCTTTCTTT. The full variable domain, completed using reference TRBV7-8 and TRBJ1-1, is GAGVSQSPRYKVAKRGQDVALRCDPISGHVSLFWYQQALGQGPEFLTYFQNEAQLDKSGLPSDRFFAERPEGSVSTLKIQRTQQEDSAVYLCASSVNRGSEAFFGQGTRLTVV.

This sequence joins TRBV2 and TRBJ2-5; TRBD1 might be the D (5 bases). From germline, CDR1 is SNHLY and CDR2 FYNNEI. Trimming left V 3 bases short and J 7 bases short, with 15 bases between. The CDR3 runs 14 residues. CDR3 protein: CASSEDTNLRTQYF. CDR3 in DNA: TGTGCCAGCAGTGAGGACACCAACCTCCGGACCCAGTACTTC.

The J gene is TRBJ1-1, the V gene TRBV9, with D possibly TRBD1 on 5 matching bases. Trimming left V 1 base short and J 7 bases short, with 17 bases between. This CDR3 contains 15 residues. In germline, CDR1 is SGDLS, CDR2 YYNGEE. The CDR3 DNA sequence: TGTGCCAGCAGCGTATCTTCGTTCGGGGGGAGTGAAGCTTTCTTT. Amino acid sequence: CASSVSSFGGSEAFF.

The rearrangement links TRBV19 to TRBJ1-5; D remains ambiguous. This CDR3 spans 15 amino acids. V lost 10 bases to trimming and J lost 0 bases, with 16 bases between them. The germline gives CDR1 LNHDA, CDR2 SQIVND (reference sequence). The CDR3 DNA reads as TGTGCCACGAGAGAGGGCCTCTATAGCAATCAGCCCCAGCATTTT. This translates into CATREGLYSNQPQHF.

This clone came up a few times. CDR3 region: CSVEDSARAFF. The DNA of the CDR3 is TGCAGCGTTGAAGATTCCGCTCGCGCTTTCTTT. The chain carries TRBV29-1 and TRBJ1-1; no firm D call. This CDR3 has 11 residues. Trimming removed 0 bases from V and 11 bases from J, with 10 bases in between. The germline gives CDR1 SQVTM, CDR2 ANQGSEA. Full variable domain (rest looked up from reference TRBV29-1 and TRBJ1-1): SAVISQKPSRDICQRGTSLTIQCQVDSQVTMMFWYRQQPGQSLTLIATANQGSEATYESGFVIDKFPISRPNLTFSTLTVSNMSPEDSSIYLCSVEDSARAFFGQGTRLTVV.

The V and J genes are TRBV19 and TRBJ2-7; no clear D. V lost 3 bases, J lost 0 bases, and 12 bases lay in between. This CDR3 contains 15 residues. CDR1 and CDR2 from the germline V gene are LNHDA and SQIVND (reference sequence). CDR3 in amino acids: CASSMASRISYEQYF. The CDR3 nucleotides read TGTGCCAGTAGTATGGCCAGCCGGATCTCCTACGAGCAGTACTTC.